This TCR beta chain was sequenced for a study of T cell repertoires in cytomegalovirus infection. General study findings and limits: There were carriers of CMV plus the relevant HLA, and cumulative public TCR beta family frequency identified them.

V was clipped by 2 bases and J by 3 bases, with 7 bases between them. CDR3 length: 13 residues. TCRdb ran MiXCR on the reads and lists one entry per CDR3 protein. The table includes fewer than 350,000 distinct CDR3 sequences, roughly 16% detected once. There are many counts of this clonotype. The antigen remains undetermined. The TCR was taken from a human donor in good health (CMV status not recorded). Some clones in this sample may be carry-over from other donors' samples. The source material was PBMCs. This chain uses TRBV12-3 or TRBV12-4 with TRBJ1-2, with D uncertain. The CDR3 protein is CASSLQAYYGYTF. The CDR3 DNA reads as TGTGCCAGCAGTTTACAAGCGTACTATGGCTACACCTTC.